Each of the 17 T cell receptor beta chains below was sequenced from the same sample in a study of OX40 agonist ivuxolimab in advanced cancers. Clones were sequenced by immunoSEQ multiplex PCR, and TCRdb holds only the in-frame ones, with some missing. The sample has roughly 53,000 clones, over 85% seen once. The starting material was CD4+ or CD8+ T cells sorted from blood, obtained in a trial of the OX40 agonist ivuxolimab. The receptors shown here come from an adult with an advanced solid tumor such as melanoma, head and neck, liver or kidney cancer.

This rearrangement joins TRBV9 to TRBJ2-3; the D gene is possibly TRBD2 (5 bases). Germline V lookup: CDR1 SGDLS, CDR2 YYNGEE. This CDR3 comprises 16 residues. V lost 0 bases, J lost 0 bases, and 11 bases lay in between. CDR3 DNA: TGTGCCAGCAGCGTAGAGGTCGGAGGAAGCACAGATACGCAGTATTTT. This translates into CASSVEVGGSTDTQYF.

This chain connects TRBV19 to TRBJ2-1; 13 positions agree with TRBD2. The CDR3 spans 15 residues. The junction had 8 bases not matched to a gene; V was cut back by 5 bases and J by 10 bases. Germline V gives CDR1 LNHDA, CDR2 SQIVND (reference sequence). CDR3 sequence reads: CASSPGTSGTTEQFF. The CDR3 nucleotides are TGTGCCAGTAGTCCAGGGACTAGCGGGACCACCGAGCAGTTCTTC.

The chain carries TRBV29-1 and TRBJ2-4; weak D call: TRBD1 (6 bases). V was cut by 4 bases and J by 1 base, with 20 bases left in between. The CDR3 spans 17 residues. The germline CDR1 and CDR2 sequences are SQVTM and ANQGSEA. CDR3 coding DNA: TGCAGCGTTGCAAGGACAGTTTATGGGGAGGCCAAAAACATTCAGTACTTC. Translated: CSVARTVYGEAKNIQYF.

V is TRBV27 and J is TRBJ1-1, with no clear D. This CDR3 has 14 residues. Germline CDR1 reads MNHEY; CDR2 reads SMNVEV (reference sequence). V was clipped by 11 bases and J by 1 base, with 17 bases between them. The CDR3, as DNA: TGTGCCTGTTTATTGGCGGACCAGAACACTGAAGCTTTCTTT. Protein sequence: CACLLADQNTEAFF.

This chain uses TRBV21-1 with TRBJ2-2. TRBV21-1 is tagged as a pseudogene. The CDR3 has 19 amino acids. The CDR3 DNA reads TGTGCCAGCAGACGCTCCGGACCATATAGGCCGGAGGGGGGCGGGGAGCTGTTTTTT. The encoded protein is CASRRSGPYRPEGGGELFF.

The chain joins TRBV9 to TRBJ2-5; TRBD1 or TRBD2 may be the D gene (5 bases each). The CDR3 is 15 amino acids. With 4 bases removed from V and 4 bases from J, the gap between germline ends came to 17 bases. Germline CDR1 and CDR2: SGDLS and YYNGEE. CDR3 in amino acids: CASSPGTALGETQYF. CDR3 in DNA: TGTGCCAGCAGCCCCGGGACCGCCTTGGGAGAGACCCAGTACTTC.

This clone has only a few counts. The rearrangement joins TRBV6-4 to TRBJ2-3; 11 nucleotides agree with TRBD2. Germline lookup yields CDR1 MRHNA and CDR2 SNTAGT. CDR3 length equals 15 residues. The V segment lost 8 bases and the J segment 1 base; nucleotides outside the gene matches: 5. Here the CDR3 DNA reads TGTGCCAGCCGGGGGACTAGCGGAGGCACAGATACGCAGTATTTT. Translated, it gives CASRGTSGGTDTQYF.

This chain uses TRBV6-5 with TRBJ1-2; D is uncertain. Trimming cost V 7 bases and J 8 bases, with 17 bases left between them. The CDR3 has 13 amino acids. The germline CDR1 and CDR2 sequences are MNHEY and SVGAGI. The CDR3 DNA sequence: TGTGCCAGCACCGACGGTGGGGTGGCGGGCTACACCTTC. Translation: CASTDGGVAGYTF.

The chain recombines TRBV10-3 with TRBJ2-1, with 11 bases aligning to TRBD2. Looked up from germline, CDR1 is ENHRY and CDR2 is SYGVKD. The ends lost 9 bases at V and 6 bases at J; junction bases unmatched: 4. This CDR3 has 13 amino acids. DNA for the CDR3: TGTGCCATAGGACTAGCGGGCCCCAATGAGCAGTTCTTC. It encodes CAIGLAGPNEQFF.

This CDR3 is CASSSSRATSGSTDTQYF. The CDR3 nucleotides are TGTGCCAGCAGCTCTTCTCGAGCGACTAGCGGGAGCACAGATACGCAGTATTTT. V is TRBV7-9 and J is TRBJ2-3; 10 bases are a match to TRBD2. V gave up 4 bases and J gave up 0 bases; unmatched junction bases: 10. This CDR3 spans 18 amino acids. Germline-derived CDR1 and CDR2 are SEHNR and FQNEAQ (reference sequence).

The V call is TRBV7-8, the J call TRBJ2-7; the match to TRBD1 covers 12 bases. V dropped 4 bases and J dropped 4; count of bases not matched to a gene: 2. Germline V gene sequence: CDR1 SGHVS, CDR2 FQNEAQ. The CDR3 extends over 14 amino acids. CDR3 nucleotide sequence: TGTGCCAGCAGCTGGGGACAGGGGGCATACGAGCAGTACTTC. It yields the protein CASSWGQGAYEQYF.

This clone showed up just once. J is TRBJ1-5 and V is TRBV28, with D perhaps matching TRBD1 (5 bases). With 7 bases removed from V and 2 bases from J, the gap between germline ends came to 21 bases. This CDR3 is 17 amino acids long. Germline V lookup: CDR1 MDHEN, CDR2 SYDVKM. CDR3 coding DNA: TGTGCCAGCATACGGTTGGAAAAGGGGAGAGGCAATCAGCCCCAGCATTTT. It encodes CASIRLEKGRGNQPQHF.

The V call is TRBV7-9, the J call TRBJ2-2; no firm D call. The V end was cut by 5 bases, the J end by 6 bases, with 7 bases between. The germline CDR1 and CDR2 sequences are SEHNR and FQNEAQ (reference sequence). The CDR3 length is 12 residues. This CDR3 reads CASSTLPGELFF. Here the CDR3 DNA reads TGTGCCAGCAGCACACTACCCGGGGAGCTGTTTTTT.

The chain couples TRBV15 to TRBJ2-2; 8 bases fit TRBD1. Per germline, CDR1 LNHNV and CDR2 YYDKDF (reference sequence). After removal of 4 bases from V and 7 bases from J, the junction contained 11 bases not matched to a gene. The CDR3 contains 16 residues. CDR3 protein: CATSTADREGSGELFF. The CDR3 coding sequence is TGTGCCACCAGCACGGCGGACAGGGAAGGGAGCGGGGAGCTGTTTTTT.

The chain couples TRBV5-4 to TRBJ2-1; 10 bases match TRBD2. The CDR3 is 18 residues long. CDR1 SGHNT and CDR2 YYREEE come from the germline V gene (reference sequence). V was pared by 0 bases and J by 3 bases, with 9 bases of the junction left unmatched. The chain's CDR3 is CASSLAWLAGALYNEQFF. The CDR3 coding sequence is TGTGCCAGCAGCTTGGCCTGGCTAGCGGGAGCCCTCTACAATGAGCAGTTCTTC.

The count of this clone is one. CDR3 sequence (DNA): TGTGCCAGCAGTTCCACAGGGGTCACCGGGGAGCTGTTTTTT. It is translated as CASSSTGVTGELFF. The chain employs TRBV6-5 and TRBJ2-2; 7 bases fit TRBD1. With 4 bases clipped from V and 4 bases from J, the junction kept 3 bases outside the gene matches. The length of the CDR3 is 14 residues. Per germline, CDR1 MNHEY and CDR2 SVGAGI.

The rearrangement joins TRBV15 to TRBJ2-3; the D gene is possibly TRBD1 (5 bases). Germline values: CDR1 LNHNV, CDR2 YYDKDF (reference sequence). V lost 3 bases to trimming and J lost 4 bases, with 14 bases between them. CDR3 length: 15 amino acids. This chain's CDR3 is CATSSWSGLADTQYF. The CDR3 DNA is TGTGCCACCAGCAGCTGGTCAGGGCTAGCAGATACGCAGTATTTT.